A single sample gave rise to the 14 T cell receptor beta chains below, sequenced in a study of T cells in Graves' hyperthyroidism and ophthalmopathy. It was RNA transcripts that yielded the amplified TCR beta CDR3 regions. TCR CDR3 regions were first amplified by RT-PCR with HTBI primers. TCRdb reprocessed the multiplex PCR reads via MiXCR and lists one record per CDR3 protein. Seen here are hundreds of thousands of distinct CDR3 sequences, around 13% observed once, and the top ten hold roughly a tenth. What was sequenced was blood. All receptors derive from a young woman with Graves' hyperthyroidism.

This clonotype was seen repeatedly, ten times or more. The rearrangement uses TRBV20-1 and TRBJ2-7; D is perhaps TRBD1 or TRBD2 (6 bases each). This CDR3 comprises 12 residues. Germline loops: CDR1 DFQATT, CDR2 SNEGSKA (reference sequence). CDR3 coding DNA: TGCAGCGGAAGGGGGGTGCCCTACGAGCAGTACTTC. This sequence encodes CSGRGVPYEQYF.

In this sample, this clonotype turned up many times. V and J are TRBV12-5 and TRBJ2-3; a weak D match, TRBD1 (6 bases). This CDR3 contains 16 residues. The germline V gene has CDR1 LGHNT and CDR2 FRNRAP. The germline V and J ends were trimmed by 5 bases and 0 bases, with 15 bases remaining between them. The CDR3 reads CASGLGAAPSTDTQYF. DNA of the CDR3: TGTGCTAGTGGTCTGGGGGCAGCCCCTAGCACAGATACGCAGTATTTT.

This clonotype was detected a few times. The rearrangement links TRBV7-9 to TRBJ2-1; TRBD2 matches at 10 bases. In germline, CDR1 is SEHNR, CDR2 FQNEAQ (reference sequence). The trim removed 4 bases at V and 7 bases at J, leaving 10 bases unmatched. CDR3 length equals 16 residues. As DNA, the CDR3 is TGTGCCAGCAGCTCCAGCCGAGCGGGAGGGCCGAATGAGCAGTTCTTC. This translates into CASSSSRAGGPNEQFF.

This clonotype was detected only a few times. The gene calls are TRBV5-1 and TRBJ1-4; D remains unclear. V lost 0 bases, J lost 8 bases, and 17 bases lay in between. CDR3 length equals 16 residues. Germline lookup yields CDR1 SGHRS and CDR2 YFSETQ. CDR3 residues: CASSLAFVGRFEKLFF. In DNA, the CDR3 is TGCGCCAGCAGCTTGGCCTTTGTGGGGAGATTCGAAAAACTGTTTTTT.

This clonotype showed up just a few times. The genes are TRBV10-3 and TRBJ2-1, with 7 nucleotides matching TRBD2. After removal of 3 bases from V and 4 bases from J, the junction contained 12 bases not matched to a gene. The length of the CDR3 is 17 residues. Germline CDR1 and CDR2: ENHRY and SYGVKD. As DNA, the CDR3 is TGTGCCATCAGTGATTCAGCTGGCGGGAGCTCTTACAATGAGCAGTTCTTC. Protein sequence: CAISDSAGGSSYNEQFF.

This clonotype was counted many times. This chain joins TRBV7-2 and TRBJ2-3; D call uncertain. V lost 1 base and J lost 2, with 16 bases in between. This CDR3 spans 17 amino acids. CDR1 is SGHTA, CDR2 FQGNSA, per germline. This CDR3 is CASSLVLVAAPTDTQYF. CDR3 coding DNA: TGTGCCAGCAGCTTAGTCCTCGTTGCTGCCCCCACAGATACGCAGTATTTT.

This clonotype was seen a few times. CDR3 loop: CASSYSGTGSNQPQHF. DNA for the CDR3: TGTGCCAGCAGTTATTCGGGGACAGGGTCGAATCAGCCCCAGCATTTT. This chain links TRBV6-6 with TRBJ1-5; TRBD1 aligns across 9 bases. The trim removed 3 bases at V and 4 bases at J, leaving 7 bases unmatched. Germline values: CDR1 MNHNY, CDR2 SVGAGI (reference sequence). This CDR3 spans 16 amino acids.

The chain recombines TRBV4-1 with TRBJ2-7; D unclear. This CDR3 is 13 amino acids long. Germline-derived CDR1 and CDR2 are MGHRA and YSYEKL. V was shortened by 4 bases and J by 7 bases, with 14 bases between the two germline ends. CDR3 DNA sequence: TGCGCCAGCAGCCGTAGCCCGGTCGGGGAGCAGTACTTC. Translated, it gives CASSRSPVGEQYF.

This clonotype came up many times. The genes are TRBV25-1 and TRBJ2-1; D is perhaps TRBD2 (6 bases). The CDR3 spans 15 residues. V lost 0 bases to trimming and J lost 7 bases, with 13 bases between them. Germline values: CDR1 MGHDK, CDR2 SYGVNS. This chain's CDR3 is CASSEYTEGPNEQFF. The CDR3 DNA sequence: TGTGCCAGCAGTGAATACACGGAGGGTCCTAATGAGCAGTTCTTC.

This clonotype was counted at least ten times. The gene calls are TRBV13 and TRBJ1-1, with 7 bases lining up with TRBD1. The CDR3 covers 14 residues. V dropped 2 bases and J dropped 6; count of bases not matched to a gene: 6. In germline, CDR1 is PRHDT, CDR2 FYEKMQ (reference sequence). The CDR3 loop reads CASSLIQGGSEAFF. CDR3 nucleotide sequence: TGTGCCAGCAGCTTAATACAAGGGGGCTCTGAAGCTTTCTTT.

The chain recombines TRBV9 with TRBJ1-2; D is uncertain. CDR1 is SGDLS, CDR2 YYNGEE, per germline. The CDR3 is made up of 16 amino acids. Between the trimmed V and J ends, which lost 0 bases and 2 bases, there was a span of 14 bases. This chain's CDR3 is CASSVVPPAGNYGYTF. Here the CDR3 DNA reads TGTGCCAGCAGCGTAGTACCCCCTGCCGGAAACTATGGCTACACCTTC.

In this sample, this clonotype turned up a few times. The CDR3 loop reads CASSPPTDSGNTIYF. CDR3 DNA: TGTGCCAGCAGTCCACCAACGGACTCTGGAAACACCATATATTTT. The chain is built from TRBV28 and TRBJ1-3; no clear D. The CDR3 is 15 residues long. Trimming cost V 5 bases and J 0 bases, with 11 bases left between them. The germline CDR1 and CDR2 sequences are MDHEN and SYDVKM.

This clonotype was observed many times. The rearrangement uses TRBV7-8 and TRBJ2-1, with TRBD1 matching 8 bases. The germline CDR1 and CDR2 sequences are SGHVS and FQNEAQ. CDR3 length: 16 residues. Losses at the gene ends were 2 bases for V and 4 bases for J; bases not matched to a gene: 7. CDR3 nucleotide sequence: TGTGCCAGCAGCTTATTGGACAGGGTGGGATACAATGAGCAGTTCTTC. Its translation: CASSLLDRVGYNEQFF. The full variable domain, its missing parts supplied by reference TRBV7-8 and TRBJ2-1, is GAGVSQSPRYKVAKRGQDVALRCDPISGHVSLFWYQQALGQGPEFLTYFQNEAQLDKSGLPSDRFFAERPEGSVSTLKIQRTQQEDSAVYLCASSLLDRVGYNEQFFGPGTRLTVL.

This clonotype was seen ten or more times. This chain connects TRBV7-2 to TRBJ1-5, with D uncertain. The ends were cut back, 0 bases at V and 3 bases at J, with 12 bases in the middle. Germline V gene sequence: CDR1 SGHTA, CDR2 FQGNSA. CDR3 length equals 16 residues. The CDR3, as DNA: TGTGCCAGCAGCTTAGCGGCCCCGCGGGACAATCAGCCCCAGCATTTT. Translated, it gives CASSLAAPRDNQPQHF.